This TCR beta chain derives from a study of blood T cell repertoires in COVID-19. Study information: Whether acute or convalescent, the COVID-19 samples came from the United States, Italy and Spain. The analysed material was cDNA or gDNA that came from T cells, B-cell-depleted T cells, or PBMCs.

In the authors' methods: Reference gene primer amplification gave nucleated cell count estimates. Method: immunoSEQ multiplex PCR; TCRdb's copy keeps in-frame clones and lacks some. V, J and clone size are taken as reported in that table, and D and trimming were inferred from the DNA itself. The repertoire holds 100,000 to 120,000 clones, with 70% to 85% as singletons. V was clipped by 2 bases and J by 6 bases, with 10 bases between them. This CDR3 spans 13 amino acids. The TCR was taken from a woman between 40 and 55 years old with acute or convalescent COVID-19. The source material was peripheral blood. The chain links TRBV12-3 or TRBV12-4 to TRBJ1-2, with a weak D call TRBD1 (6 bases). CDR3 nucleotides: TGTGCCAGCAGTTTATGGGGGCGTAATGGCTACACCTTC. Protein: CASSLWGRNGYTF.